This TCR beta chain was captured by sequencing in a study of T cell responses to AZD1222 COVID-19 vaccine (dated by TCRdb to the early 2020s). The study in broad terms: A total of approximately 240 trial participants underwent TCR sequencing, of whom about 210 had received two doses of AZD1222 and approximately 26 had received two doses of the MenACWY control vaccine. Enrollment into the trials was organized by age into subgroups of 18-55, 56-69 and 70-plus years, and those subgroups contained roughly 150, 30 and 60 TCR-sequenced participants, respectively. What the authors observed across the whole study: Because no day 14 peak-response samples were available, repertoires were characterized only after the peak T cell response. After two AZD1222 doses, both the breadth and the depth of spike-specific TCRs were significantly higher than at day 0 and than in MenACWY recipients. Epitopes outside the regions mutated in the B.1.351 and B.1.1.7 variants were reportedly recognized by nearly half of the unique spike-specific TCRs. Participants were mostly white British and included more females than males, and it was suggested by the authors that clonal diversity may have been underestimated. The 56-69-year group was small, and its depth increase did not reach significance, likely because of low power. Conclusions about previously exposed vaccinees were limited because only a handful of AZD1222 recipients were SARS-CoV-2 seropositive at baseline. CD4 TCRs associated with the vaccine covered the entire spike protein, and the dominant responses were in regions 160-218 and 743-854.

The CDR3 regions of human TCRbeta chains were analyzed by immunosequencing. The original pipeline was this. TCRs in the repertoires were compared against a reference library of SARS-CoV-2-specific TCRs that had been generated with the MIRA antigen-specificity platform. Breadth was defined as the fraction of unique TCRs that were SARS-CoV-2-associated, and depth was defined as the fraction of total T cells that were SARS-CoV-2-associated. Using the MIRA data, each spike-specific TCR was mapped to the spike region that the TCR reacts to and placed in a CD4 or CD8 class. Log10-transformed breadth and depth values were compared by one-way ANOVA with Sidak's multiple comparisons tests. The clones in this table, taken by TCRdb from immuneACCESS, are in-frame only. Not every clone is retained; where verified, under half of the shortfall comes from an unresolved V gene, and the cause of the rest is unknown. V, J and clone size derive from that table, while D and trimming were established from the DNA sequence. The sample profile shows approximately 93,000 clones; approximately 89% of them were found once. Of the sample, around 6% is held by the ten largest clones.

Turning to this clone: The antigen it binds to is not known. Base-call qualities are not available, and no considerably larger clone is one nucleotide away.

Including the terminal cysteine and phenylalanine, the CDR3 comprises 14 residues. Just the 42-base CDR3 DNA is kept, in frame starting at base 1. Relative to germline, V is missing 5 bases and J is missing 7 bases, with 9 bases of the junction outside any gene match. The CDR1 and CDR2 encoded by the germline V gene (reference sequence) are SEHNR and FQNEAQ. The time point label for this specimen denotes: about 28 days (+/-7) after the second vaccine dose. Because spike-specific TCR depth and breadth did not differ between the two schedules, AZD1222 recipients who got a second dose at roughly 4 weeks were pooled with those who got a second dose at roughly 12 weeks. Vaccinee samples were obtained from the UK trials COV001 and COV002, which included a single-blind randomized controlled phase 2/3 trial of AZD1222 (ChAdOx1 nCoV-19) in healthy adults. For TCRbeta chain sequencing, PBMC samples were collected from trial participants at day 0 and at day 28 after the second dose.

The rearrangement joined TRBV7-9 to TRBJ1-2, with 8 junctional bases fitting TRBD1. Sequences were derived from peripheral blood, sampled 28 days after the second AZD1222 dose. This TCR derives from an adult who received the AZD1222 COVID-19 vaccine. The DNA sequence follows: TGTGCCAGCAGCCGAGGGGACAGGACGGGTGGCTACACCTTC. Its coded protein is CASSRGDRTGGYTF.